These T cell receptor beta chains were read from a single sample in a study of read filtering for tumor transcriptome and immune sequencing. MiXCR, applied by TCRdb to the reads, yields one record per CDR3 protein. The table has under 150,000 distinct CDR3 sequences, under 15% seen once; the top ten hold 7.5% to 9.5%. Sequenced sample: a population of CD138-negative cells sorted from bone marrow. The source is a donor older than 35 with multiple myeloma. Each CDR3 is given with its conserved first and last residue. A D gene is named only where the DNA matches it firmly. Where a row states a size, it is once, few, many or the class of an expanded clone; other rows omit it.

j_gene: TRBJ1-6
d_gene: -
v_gene: TRBV12-3/TRBV12-4
abundance: many
CDR3aa: CASRTAGPSPLHF
CDR3nt: TGTGCCAGCAGGACCGCGGGCCCTTCACCCCTCCACTTT

j_gene: TRBJ2-1
d_gene: -
v_gene: TRBV7-9
abundance: many
CDR3aa: CASSGLPDYNEQFF
CDR3nt: TGTGCCAGCAGTGGACTCCCCGACTACAATGAGCAGTTCTTC

j_gene: TRBJ2-1
d_gene: TRBD2
v_gene: TRBV27
abundance: many
CDR3aa: CASTRTSGTLSYNEQFF
CDR3nt: TGTGCCAGCACCAGGACTAGCGGGACCCTCTCCTACAATGAGCAGTTCTTC

j_gene: TRBJ2-1
d_gene: TRBD2
v_gene: TRBV11-2
abundance: many
CDR3aa: CASSLRLAGEVGNEQFF
CDR3nt: TGTGCCAGCAGCCTAAGACTAGCGGGAGAGGTTGGCAATGAGCAGTTCTTC

j_gene: TRBJ2-2
d_gene: TRBD2
v_gene: TRBV29-1
abundance: many
CDR3aa: CSVELTSGISGELFF
CDR3nt: TGCAGCGTTGAATTGACTAGCGGGATCTCCGGGGAGCTGTTTTTT

j_gene: TRBJ2-5
d_gene: -
v_gene: TRBV5-6
abundance: -
CDR3aa: CASSPGEYQETQYF
CDR3nt: TGTGCCAGCAGCCCAGGCGAATACCAAGAGACCCAGTACTTC

j_gene: TRBJ2-7
d_gene: -
v_gene: TRBV20-1
abundance: many
CDR3aa: CSAGLGPYEQYF
CDR3nt: TGCAGTGCTGGCCTGGGGCCGTACGAGCAGTACTTC

j_gene: TRBJ2-7
d_gene: TRBD1
v_gene: TRBV7-9
abundance: many
CDR3aa: CASSPSGQGAYEQYF
CDR3nt: TGTGCCAGCAGCCCCTCCGGTCAGGGGGCCTACGAGCAGTACTTC

j_gene: TRBJ2-1
d_gene: -
v_gene: TRBV5-1
abundance: -
CDR3aa: CASSLESADNEQFF
CDR3nt: TGCGCCAGCAGCTTGGAGTCAGCCGACAATGAGCAGTTCTTC

j_gene: TRBJ2-1
d_gene: TRBD1
v_gene: TRBV9
abundance: once
CDR3aa: CASRGQTYNGQFF
CDR3nt: TGTGCCAGCAGGGGACAGACTTACAATGGGCAGTTCTTC

j_gene: TRBJ1-3
d_gene: -
v_gene: TRBV19
abundance: -
CDR3aa: CASSPDRPGNTIYF
CDR3nt: TGTGCCAGTAGCCCCGACAGGCCTGGAAACACCATATATTTT

j_gene: TRBJ2-5
d_gene: TRBD2
v_gene: TRBV5-1
abundance: few
CDR3aa: CASSLGGLAGQETQYF
CDR3nt: TGCGCCAGCAGCTTGGGTGGACTAGCGGGCCAAGAGACCCAGTACTTC

j_gene: TRBJ2-1
d_gene: TRBD1
v_gene: TRBV27
abundance: few
CDR3aa: CASTFTGDNEQFF
CDR3nt: TGTGCCAGCACTTTCACAGGGGACAATGAGCAGTTCTTC

j_gene: TRBJ2-7
d_gene: -
v_gene: TRBV5-4
abundance: -
CDR3aa: CASSLVSPYEQYF
CDR3nt: TGTGCCAGCAGCTTGGTATCTCCCTACGAGCAGTACTTC

j_gene: TRBJ1-5
d_gene: -
v_gene: TRBV6-2/TRBV6-3
abundance: many
CDR3aa: CASSYSGLQPQHF
CDR3nt: TGTGCCAGCAGTTACTCAGGGCTCCAGCCCCAGCATTTT

j_gene: TRBJ2-7
d_gene: -
v_gene: TRBV20-1
abundance: -
CDR3aa: CSARKAGPTYEQYF
CDR3nt: TGCAGTGCTAGAAAGGCGGGACCCACCTACGAGCAGTACTTC

j_gene: TRBJ1-5
d_gene: -
v_gene: TRBV24-1
abundance: many
CDR3aa: CATSDETGENQPQHF
CDR3nt: TGTGCCACCAGTGATGAGACAGGAGAGAATCAGCCCCAGCATTTT

j_gene: TRBJ2-1
d_gene: TRBD2
v_gene: TRBV9
abundance: many
CDR3aa: CASSVGVSGRVMGEQFF
CDR3nt: TGTGCCAGCAGCGTAGGGGTTAGCGGGAGGGTGATGGGTGAGCAGTTCTTC

j_gene: TRBJ2-1
d_gene: TRBD2
v_gene: TRBV24-1
abundance: few
CDR3aa: CATMGFSGRVDEQFF
CDR3nt: TGTGCCACCATGGGATTCAGCGGGAGGGTGGATGAGCAGTTCTTC

j_gene: TRBJ2-5
d_gene: TRBD1
v_gene: TRBV20-1
abundance: -
CDR3aa: CSAIRQGVSFGETQYF
CDR3nt: TGCAGTGCTATAAGACAGGGGGTCAGTTTCGGAGAGACCCAGTACTTC

j_gene: TRBJ2-1
d_gene: -
v_gene: TRBV29-1
abundance: many
CDR3aa: CSVGGGIGYNEQFF
CDR3nt: TGCAGCGTTGGTGGTGGCATCGGATACAATGAGCAGTTCTTC

j_gene: TRBJ2-1
d_gene: TRBD2
v_gene: TRBV7-3
abundance: many
CDR3aa: CASSPGDSGRGSYNEQFF
CDR3nt: TGTGCCAGCAGCCCCGGGGATAGCGGGAGAGGATCCTACAATGAGCAGTTCTTC

j_gene: TRBJ2-1
d_gene: TRBD2
v_gene: TRBV7-2
abundance: many
CDR3aa: CASSFQLAGVNEQFF
CDR3nt: TGTGCCAGCAGCTTCCAACTAGCGGGAGTTAATGAGCAGTTCTTC

j_gene: TRBJ1-4
d_gene: TRBD1
v_gene: TRBV20-1
abundance: many
CDR3aa: CSAKQGAGEKLFF
CDR3nt: TGCAGTGCTAAACAGGGGGCGGGAGAAAAACTGTTTTTT

j_gene: TRBJ2-2
d_gene: -
v_gene: TRBV2
abundance: many
CDR3aa: CATTPGTINTGELFF
CDR3nt: TGTGCCACGACTCCCGGGACAATTAACACCGGGGAGCTGTTTTTT

j_gene: TRBJ2-1
d_gene: TRBD2
v_gene: TRBV13
abundance: many
CDR3aa: CASSLTVAGGGYNEQFF
CDR3nt: TGTGCCAGCAGCTTAACCGTGGCGGGAGGTGGGTACAATGAGCAGTTCTTC

j_gene: TRBJ2-1
d_gene: TRBD2
v_gene: TRBV11-2
abundance: many
CDR3aa: CASSPRTSGRANEQFF
CDR3nt: TGTGCCAGCAGCCCGCGGACTAGCGGGAGGGCCAATGAGCAGTTCTTC

j_gene: TRBJ1-1
d_gene: TRBD1
v_gene: TRBV7-9
abundance: many
CDR3aa: CASSFTGGVTEAFF
CDR3nt: TGTGCCAGCAGCTTCACAGGGGGGGTGACTGAAGCTTTCTTT

j_gene: TRBJ1-1
d_gene: -
v_gene: TRBV7-3
abundance: many
CDR3aa: CASSLLEPGRGTEAFF
CDR3nt: TGTGCCAGCAGCTTACTGGAGCCGGGGCGCGGCACTGAAGCTTTCTTT

j_gene: TRBJ2-3
d_gene: TRBD1
v_gene: TRBV11-2
abundance: -
CDR3aa: CASSQDRGTDTQYF
CDR3nt: TGTGCCAGCAGCCAAGACAGGGGGACAGATACGCAGTATTTT

j_gene: TRBJ2-1
d_gene: -
v_gene: TRBV10-2
abundance: many
CDR3aa: CASSDVYNEQFF
CDR3nt: TGCGCCAGCAGTGACGTGTACAATGAGCAGTTCTTC

j_gene: TRBJ2-2
d_gene: TRBD2
v_gene: TRBV6-1
abundance: many
CDR3aa: CASSKRGPVTGELFF
CDR3nt: TGTGCCAGCAGCAAGCGGGGGCCGGTCACCGGGGAGCTGTTTTTT

j_gene: TRBJ2-1
d_gene: -
v_gene: TRBV9
abundance: many
CDR3aa: CATGGKYNEQFF
CDR3nt: TGTGCCACCGGGGGTAAATACAATGAGCAGTTCTTC

j_gene: TRBJ2-3
d_gene: -
v_gene: TRBV6-6
abundance: many
CDR3aa: CASSYHVADTQYF
CDR3nt: TGTGCCAGCAGTTACCATGTGGCAGATACGCAGTATTTT

j_gene: TRBJ2-2
d_gene: -
v_gene: TRBV29-1
abundance: many
CDR3aa: CSVESWPGELFF
CDR3nt: TGCAGCGTTGAATCCTGGCCCGGGGAGCTGTTTTTT

j_gene: TRBJ2-4
d_gene: -
v_gene: TRBV29-1
abundance: -
CDR3aa: CSVEVVGSDIQYF
CDR3nt: TGCAGCGTTGAAGTTGTAGGATCCGACATTCAGTACTTC

j_gene: TRBJ1-1
d_gene: TRBD1
v_gene: TRBV7-2
abundance: few
CDR3aa: CASSLLYRGGTEAFF
CDR3nt: TGTGCCAGCAGCTTACTGTACAGGGGCGGCACTGAAGCTTTCTTT

j_gene: TRBJ1-1
d_gene: -
v_gene: TRBV6-2/TRBV6-3
abundance: many
CDR3aa: CASRAGSPGGEAFF
CDR3nt: TGTGCCAGCAGGGCTGGATCGCCCGGGGGCGAAGCTTTCTTT

j_gene: TRBJ1-3
d_gene: TRBD1
v_gene: TRBV7-6
abundance: many
CDR3aa: CASSLGTEYWTIYF
CDR3nt: TGTGCCAGCAGCCTCGGGACAGAGTATTGGACCATATATTTT

j_gene: TRBJ2-1
d_gene: -
v_gene: TRBV7-2
abundance: -
CDR3aa: CAGSSIGQSSYNEQFF
CDR3nt: TGTGCCGGCAGCTCCATCGGGCAGAGCTCCTACAATGAGCAGTTCTTC

j_gene: TRBJ2-2
d_gene: -
v_gene: TRBV20-1
abundance: many
CDR3aa: CSARVVAGQVSGELFF
CDR3nt: TGCAGTGCTAGAGTCGTAGCGGGACAGGTTTCCGGGGAGCTGTTTTTT

j_gene: TRBJ1-6
d_gene: -
v_gene: TRBV7-8
abundance: many
CDR3aa: CASSLGGINSPLHF
CDR3nt: TGTGCCAGCAGCTTGGGGGGTATAAATTCACCCCTCCACTTT

j_gene: TRBJ2-5
d_gene: -
v_gene: TRBV7-3
abundance: many
CDR3aa: CASSFGPGGETQYF
CDR3nt: TGTGCCAGCAGCTTCGGACCTGGGGGAGAGACCCAGTACTTC

j_gene: TRBJ2-2
d_gene: -
v_gene: TRBV7-9
abundance: -
CDR3aa: CASSPYRINTGELFF
CDR3nt: TGTGCCAGCAGCCCGTACAGGATTAACACCGGGGAGCTGTTTTTT

j_gene: TRBJ2-2
d_gene: -
v_gene: TRBV6-2/TRBV6-3
abundance: few
CDR3aa: CASSYMTVSTGELFF
CDR3nt: TGTGCCAGCAGTTACATGACAGTGAGCACCGGGGAGCTGTTTTTT

j_gene: TRBJ2-3
d_gene: TRBD2
v_gene: TRBV11-2
abundance: -
CDR3aa: CASTREGSTDTQYF
CDR3nt: TGTGCCAGCACGCGGGAGGGAAGCACAGATACGCAGTATTTT

j_gene: TRBJ2-7
d_gene: -
v_gene: TRBV10-3
abundance: many
CDR3aa: CAISESGSSYEQYF
CDR3nt: TGTGCCATCAGTGAGTCCGGAAGTTCCTACGAGCAGTACTTC

j_gene: TRBJ2-1
d_gene: -
v_gene: TRBV18
abundance: many
CDR3aa: CASSSSPLRGNNEQFF
CDR3nt: TGTGCCAGCTCATCCAGCCCCCTCCGGGGGAACAATGAGCAGTTCTTC

j_gene: TRBJ2-7
d_gene: -
v_gene: TRBV4-1
abundance: -
CDR3aa: CASSQAAISQGTPSYEQYF
CDR3nt: TGCGCCAGCAGCCAAGCCGCCATCTCTCAGGGGACCCCCTCCTACGAGCAGTACTTC

j_gene: TRBJ2-1
d_gene: TRBD2
v_gene: TRBV2
abundance: many
CDR3aa: CASSETSGRYNEQFF
CDR3nt: TGTGCCAGCAGTGAAACTAGCGGGAGGTACAATGAGCAGTTCTTC

j_gene: TRBJ1-1
d_gene: -
v_gene: TRBV29-1
abundance: many
CDR3aa: CSVGPPNTEAFF
CDR3nt: TGCAGCGTTGGTCCTCCGAACACTGAAGCTTTCTTT

j_gene: TRBJ2-3
d_gene: -
v_gene: TRBV5-1
abundance: -
CDR3aa: CASSLVMVAALSTDTRYF
CDR3nt: TGCGCCAGCAGCTTGGTGATGGTAGCGGCTTTAAGCACAGATACGCGGTATTTT

j_gene: TRBJ2-1
d_gene: TRBD2
v_gene: TRBV19
abundance: many
CDR3aa: CASRPPGLALNEQFF
CDR3nt: TGTGCCAGTAGGCCTCCGGGACTAGCTCTGAATGAGCAGTTCTTC

j_gene: TRBJ2-7
d_gene: -
v_gene: TRBV7-8
abundance: many
CDR3aa: CASSLAEAYEQYF
CDR3nt: TGTGCCAGCAGCTTAGCGGAGGCCTACGAGCAGTACTTC

j_gene: TRBJ2-1
d_gene: TRBD1
v_gene: TRBV4-3
abundance: many
CDR3aa: CASSQLDRGGYNEQFF
CDR3nt: TGCGCCAGCAGCCAACTGGACAGGGGGGGATACAATGAGCAGTTCTTC

j_gene: TRBJ1-1
d_gene: -
v_gene: TRBV6-5
abundance: few
CDR3aa: CASRPRGMDTEAFF
CDR3nt: TGTGCCAGCAGACCACGCGGGATGGACACTGAAGCTTTCTTT

j_gene: TRBJ2-6
d_gene: TRBD1
v_gene: TRBV5-1
abundance: many
CDR3aa: CASSLTGGSGANVLTF
CDR3nt: TGCGCCAGCAGCTTGACAGGGGGTTCTGGGGCCAACGTCCTGACTTTC

j_gene: TRBJ2-2
d_gene: -
v_gene: TRBV10-2
abundance: many
CDR3aa: CASSWGKNTGELFF
CDR3nt: TGCGCCAGTAGCTGGGGGAAGAACACCGGGGAGCTGTTTTTT

j_gene: TRBJ1-5
d_gene: TRBD1
v_gene: TRBV7-2
abundance: many
CDR3aa: CASSTGTGLHQPQHF
CDR3nt: TGTGCCAGCAGCACCGGGACAGGGCTCCATCAGCCCCAGCATTTT